What follows are 28 T cell receptor beta chains derived from one specimen sequenced in a study of blood T cell repertoires in COVID-19. Assay: immunoSEQ multiplex PCR; the TCRdb copy retains only in-frame clones and omits some. The sample consists of 50,000 to 65,000 clones, approximately 72% of them appearing once. Sample: peripheral blood. These receptors originate from a woman aged 70-85 years with COVID-19, enrolled during active disease.

Only a few counts were recorded for this clone. V and J are TRBV6-2 or TRBV6-3 and TRBJ1-2; D is undetermined. CDR3 length: 17 residues. CDR1 is MNHEY and CDR2 is SVGEGT in the germline V gene. Deletions cut 0 bases from V and 8 bases from J, with 22 bases between. The CDR3 sequence is CASSYSLGRAGSLGYTF. In DNA form, the CDR3 reads TGTGCCAGCAGTTACTCGCTAGGTAGAGCCGGGTCGCTCGGCTACACCTTC.

The chain links TRBV4-1 to TRBJ1-1; D call uncertain. This CDR3 spans 16 amino acids. The V end was cut by 2 bases, the J end by 5 bases, with 18 bases between. CDR1 and CDR2 from the germline V gene are MGHRA and YSYEKL. CDR3 nucleotides: TGCGCCAGCAGCCAACCACCCTTTGAGGGATTGACTGAAGCTTTCTTT. Translated: CASSQPPFEGLTEAFF.

This clone occurred a few times. The chain uses TRBV7-9 and TRBJ1-1; 7 bases are shared with TRBD1. Germline CDR1 reads SEHNR; CDR2 reads FQNEAQ (reference sequence). The length of the CDR3 is 15 residues. V trimming: 5 bases; J trimming: 3 bases; junction bases outside the gene matches: 9. In DNA, the CDR3 is TGTGCCAGCAGCCCAGGGGGGCAACGGTACACTGAAGCTTTCTTT. It translates to CASSPGGQRYTEAFF.

V is TRBV13 and J is TRBJ1-2, with TRBD1 matching 10 bases. This CDR3 has 15 amino acids. The trim removed 5 bases at V and 0 bases at J, leaving 3 bases unmatched. Germline V gene data show CDR1 as PRHDT and CDR2 as FYEKMQ (reference sequence). The CDR3: CASSAGTGANYGYTF. The CDR3 DNA reads as TGTGCCAGCAGCGCCGGGACAGGGGCTAACTATGGCTACACCTTC.

The rearrangement joins TRBV6-1 to TRBJ1-2; 7 bases map to TRBD1. CDR1 MNHNS and CDR2 SASEGT come from the germline V gene. Trimming removed 0 bases from V and 5 bases from J; junction bases left unmatched: 6. The CDR3 contains 15 residues. The CDR3 nucleotides are TGTGCCAGCAGTGAAGCGCGCTCACAGGGGTATGGCTACACCTTC. Its protein is CASSEARSQGYGYTF.

J is TRBJ2-4 and V is TRBV7-3, with 7 positions matching TRBD2. This CDR3 is 13 amino acids long. V lost 2 bases to trimming and J lost 8 bases; unmatched junction nucleotides: 3. Germline V lookup: CDR1 SGHTA, CDR2 FQGTGA. The CDR3 protein is CASSLGTNHIQYF. The CDR3 DNA reads TGTGCCAGCAGCTTAGGGACTAATCACATTCAGTACTTC.

This clone came up once. The V gene is TRBV5-1, the J gene TRBJ2-1; TRBD2 agrees at 10 bases. CDR3 size: 16 residues. The germline V gene encodes CDR1 SGHRS and CDR2 YFSETQ. V dropped 3 bases and J dropped 0; count of bases not matched to a gene: 3. CDR3 in DNA: TGCGCCAGCAGCTCCCTAGCGGGAGCCTCCTACAATGAGCAGTTCTTC. Protein: CASSSLAGASYNEQFF.

This chain uses TRBV9 with TRBJ2-5, with TRBD2 matching over 7 bases. J was trimmed by 5 bases and V by 3 bases; bases with no gene match: 4. This CDR3 has 13 residues. CDR1 is SGDLS, CDR2 YYNGEE, per germline. The CDR3 is CASSGLGGETQYF. CDR3 nucleotide sequence: TGTGCCAGCAGCGGACTCGGGGGGGAGACCCAGTACTTC.

The rearrangement uses TRBV27 and TRBJ2-1, with TRBD2 matching over 9 bases. Germline lookup yields CDR1 MNHEY and CDR2 SMNVEV (reference sequence). The V gene end was trimmed by 2 bases and the J gene end by 5 bases; junction bases not matched to a gene: 4. The CDR3 loop spans 15 amino acids. CDR3 protein: CASSLKAGGHNEQFF. The DNA for the CDR3 is TGTGCCAGCAGTTTAAAGGCGGGGGGGCACAATGAGCAGTTCTTC.

The rearrangement links TRBV6-6 to TRBJ1-2, with a weak D call TRBD1 (5 bases). Germline-derived CDR1 and CDR2 are MNHNY and SVGAGI (reference sequence). The length of the CDR3 is 15 residues. Trimming removed 5 bases from V and 0 bases from J, with 13 bases in between. In nucleotides, the CDR3 is TGTGCCAGCAGTCCCTCGGCAGGGTCTAACTATGGCTACACCTTC. As protein: CASSPSAGSNYGYTF.

The table lists this clone with a few counts. The gene calls are TRBV18 and TRBJ1-6, with 11 bases lining up with TRBD1. In germline, CDR1 is KGHSH, CDR2 LQKENI. The CDR3 extends over 15 amino acids. V shed 8 bases and J 9 bases; nucleotides not matched to a gene: 9. The CDR3 protein is CASAPDRGQGSPLHF. The CDR3 nucleotides read TGTGCCAGCGCTCCGGACAGGGGGCAAGGTTCACCCCTCCACTTT.

The sample holds a few counts of this clone. The CDR3 DNA reads as TGTGCCACGCACGAGAATAATTCACCCCTCCACTTT. It is translated as CATHENNSPLHF. The V call is TRBV7-2, the J call TRBJ1-6; no firm D call. V dropped 10 bases and J dropped 5 bases, with 9 bases sitting between them. Per germline, CDR1 SGHTA and CDR2 FQGNSA. The CDR3 sequence is 12 residues long.

V and J are TRBV18 and TRBJ1-3; tentatively, D is TRBD1 (6 bases). The V gene's germline CDR1 is KGHSH and CDR2 LQKENI. This CDR3 spans 15 amino acids. Trimming took 0 bases from V and 4 from J, leaving 10 bases between them. The CDR3 nucleotides read TGTGCCAGCTCACCACCCCCAGGGGTCGGAAACACCATATATTTT. It is translated as CASSPPPGVGNTIYF.

V and J are TRBV6-5 and TRBJ1-1, with D uncertain. The CDR3 is 15 residues long. V was pared by 6 bases and J by 7 bases, with 21 bases between. Germline V gene data show CDR1 as MNHEY and CDR2 as SVGAGI. The CDR3 DNA is TGTGCCAGCAGCCTCCGGAGAACACTCCGGAATGAAGCTTTCTTT. Translation gives CASSLRRTLRNEAFF.

The chain carries TRBV3-1 (or the pseudogene TRBV3-2) and TRBJ2-4, with D unresolved. The CDR3 consists of 13 residues. From germline, CDR1 is LGHDT and CDR2 YNNKEL (reference sequence). V dropped 4 bases and J dropped 7 bases, with 11 bases sitting between them. This CDR3 reads CASSPSERNIQYF. The DNA for the CDR3 is TGTGCCAGCAGCCCCTCCGAGAGGAACATTCAGTACTTC.

The genes are TRBV7-9 and TRBJ1-4; 7 positions match TRBD1. Germline CDR1 reads SEHNR; CDR2 reads FQNEAQ (reference sequence). J lost 2 bases, V lost 5 bases, and 14 bases had no gene match. This CDR3 has 18 amino acids. The CDR3 loop is CASSPRGDRKATNEKLFF. CDR3 nucleotide sequence: TGTGCCAGCAGCCCTAGGGGGGACAGAAAGGCTACTAATGAAAAACTGTTTTTT. Supplemented by reference TRBV7-9 and TRBJ1-4, the full variable domain reads DTGVSQNPRHKITKRGQNVTFRCDPISEHNRLYWYRQTLGQGPEFLTYFQNEAQLEKSRLLSDRFSAERPKGSFSTLEIQRTEQGDSAMYLCASSPRGDRKATNEKLFFGSGTQLSVL.

There are a few counts of this clone. Additional DNA sequences in this sample encode the identical CDR3. The genes are TRBV6-5 and TRBJ2-2, with TRBD2 matching 9 bases. V was clipped by 6 bases and J by 3 bases; unmatched bases: 2. Per the germline V gene, CDR1 is MNHEY and CDR2 is SVGAGI. The CDR3 runs 14 residues. The CDR3 nucleotides read TGTGCCAGCAGCTTAGCGGGGGACACCGGGGAGCTGTTTTTT. Protein sequence: CASSLAGDTGELFF.

This chain connects TRBV18 to TRBJ1-1; TRBD1 matches 9 bases. The CDR3 extends over 14 amino acids. CDR1 and CDR2 (germline): KGHSH, LQKENI. With 9 bases clipped from V and 1 base from J, the junction kept 6 bases outside the gene matches. As DNA, the CDR3 is TGTGCCAGTTCGGGACAGGGAGGGAACACTGAAGCTTTCTTT. Amino acids: CASSGQGGNTEAFF.

Written as DNA, the CDR3 is TGTGCCAGCAGTGCAACTACAGGGGGAGATACGCAGTATTTT. Translated: CASSATTGGDTQYF. The V call is TRBV9, the J call TRBJ2-3; 8 bases align to TRBD1. This CDR3 spans 14 amino acids. Germline V gene data show CDR1 as SGDLS and CDR2 as YYNGEE. With V trimmed by 5 bases and J by 5 bases, 7 bases remained unmatched.

V usage is TRBV7-9 and J usage is TRBJ1-2; possible D gene TRBD1, 6 bases. There are 15 residues in the CDR3. The ends were cut back, 5 bases at V and 3 bases at J, with 16 bases in the middle. Germline V gene data show CDR1 as SEHNR and CDR2 as FQNEAQ (reference sequence). CDR3 sequence reads: CASSLGAQEDYGYTF. The CDR3 DNA sequence: TGTGCCAGCAGCCTGGGGGCCCAGGAAGACTATGGCTACACCTTC.

This clone was picked up a small number of times. The chain is built from TRBV7-8 and TRBJ2-1; TRBD1 matches at 7 bases. J lost 7 bases, V lost 5 bases, and 5 bases had no gene match. Germline V gene sequence: CDR1 SGHVS, CDR2 FQNEAQ. The CDR3 totals 13 residues. The CDR3 DNA is TGTGCCAGCAGCCGGCTGACAGGGAATGAGCAGTTCTTC. Residues: CASSRLTGNEQFF. The variable domain in full, completed from reference TRBV7-8 and TRBJ2-1, reads GAGVSQSPRYKVAKRGQDVALRCDPISGHVSLFWYQQALGQGPEFLTYFQNEAQLDKSGLPSDRFFAERPEGSVSTLKIQRTQQEDSAVYLCASSRLTGNEQFFGPGTRLTVL.

The chain employs TRBV11-3 and TRBJ1-4, with a possible D match to TRBD1 (5 bases). The CDR3 is made up of 13 amino acids. Germline V gene sequence: CDR1 SGHNT, CDR2 YENEEA. Trimming pared 6 bases from V and 10 bases from J, leaving 15 bases between. The DNA for the CDR3 is TGTGCCAGCAGAATGGGGGGGTATGGAAAACTGTTTTTT. It is translated as CASRMGGYGKLFF.

This chain connects TRBV2 to TRBJ2-7; TRBD1 aligns across 7 bases. Germline CDR1 is SNHLY and CDR2 is FYNNEI. This CDR3 region has 14 residues. The junction had 7 bases not matched to a gene; V was cut back by 4 bases and J by 4 bases. Written as DNA, the CDR3 is TGTGCCAGCAGTGGGTGGGACAGAGAGTACGAGCAGTACTTC. Protein product: CASSGWDREYEQYF.

The chain employs TRBV12-5 and TRBJ1-6; weak D call: TRBD1 (5 bases). CDR1 is LGHNT, CDR2 FRNRAP, per germline. V was shortened by 5 bases and J by 10 bases, with 12 bases between the two germline ends. The CDR3 is 13 amino acids. This CDR3 reads CASGPKGSSPLHF. Written as DNA, the CDR3 is TGTGCTAGTGGTCCCAAGGGGTCGTCACCCCTCCACTTT.

This sequence joins TRBV4-2 and TRBJ2-5; 9 bases agree with TRBD1. Germline values: CDR1 LGHNA, CDR2 YNFKEQ. The CDR3 consists of 16 residues. With V trimmed by 4 bases and J by 2 bases, 8 bases remained unmatched. CDR3 protein: CASSRDRGFPQETQYF. CDR3 DNA sequence: TGTGCCAGCAGCCGCGACAGGGGGTTCCCACAAGAGACCCAGTACTTC.

This clone showed up just a few times. V gene TRBV4-3 combines with J gene TRBJ1-4; weak D call: TRBD1 (5 bases). The CDR3 contains 16 residues. Trimming removed 2 bases at V and 0 bases at J, with 10 bases between. Germline V gives CDR1 LGHNA, CDR2 YSLEER. This CDR3 reads CASSQLQVTTNEKLFF. DNA for the CDR3: TGCGCCAGCAGCCAATTACAGGTTACAACTAATGAAAAACTGTTTTTT.

The chain is built from TRBV5-1 and TRBJ1-1; D remains ambiguous. This CDR3 is 14 amino acids long. In germline, CDR1 is SGHRS, CDR2 YFSETQ. Trimming stripped 6 bases from V and 3 bases from J, with 15 bases between. The CDR3 sequence: CASTQVGRDTEAFF. The CDR3 nucleotides are TGCGCCAGCACCCAAGTAGGGAGAGACACTGAAGCTTTCTTT.

The chain combines TRBV7-9 with TRBJ1-2; D is perhaps TRBD1 (5 bases). Germline assignment: CDR1 SEHNR and CDR2 FQNEAQ (reference sequence). Trimming stripped 5 bases from V and 8 bases from J, with 21 bases between. The CDR3 covers 15 residues. For the CDR3, the DNA is TGTGCCAGCAGCCTCGAAGGCAGGGCGGATAGCGGCTACACCTTC. Its translation: CASSLEGRADSGYTF.